The 24 T cell receptor beta chains in this list originate from one sample, sequenced in a study of radiation and T cells in renal cell carcinoma. Produced via immunoSEQ multiplex PCR; TCRdb's table is partial and in-frame only. The sample carries about 130,000 clones, around nine tenths recorded once. Time point given: baseline pretreatment blood. The treatment: 15 Gy SBRT to primary tumor, nephrectomy 4 weeks later. The sequencing used blood, collected from a patient whose treatment included radiotherapy and nephrectomy. The receptors come from a woman in her forties or fifties with renal cell carcinoma.

This clone is a singleton in its sample. The rearrangement links TRBV7-9 to TRBJ2-3, with D unclear. CDR3 length: 14 amino acids. The germline V gene has CDR1 SEHNR and CDR2 FQNEAQ (reference sequence). Between the trimmed V and J ends, which lost 1 base and 2 bases, there was a span of 7 bases. CDR3 nucleotide sequence: TGTGCCAGCAGCTTAGTCGACACCACAGATACGCAGTATTTT. Translating it yields CASSLVDTTDTQYF.

This clone was recorded once. The rearrangement links TRBV11-1 to TRBJ1-4, with 8 bases identical to TRBD1. With 8 bases clipped from V and 5 bases from J, the junction kept 7 bases outside the gene matches. This CDR3 contains 14 residues. The germline CDR1 and CDR2 sequences are SGHAT and FQDESV (reference sequence). CDR3 in DNA: TGTGCCAGCCAGGGGGCGAGGACAAATGAAAAACTGTTTTTT. Protein: CASQGARTNEKLFF.

This sequence joins TRBV7-8 and TRBJ1-3, with D hard to call. In germline, CDR1 is SGHVS, CDR2 FQNEAQ. V lost 5 bases and J 6 bases, leaving 11 bases between the germline ends. This CDR3 contains 13 residues. CDR3 coding DNA: TGTGCCAGCAGCCCTAGCCCTAAAAACACCATATATTTT. Translation: CASSPSPKNTIYF.

The chain combines TRBV9 with TRBJ2-3, with D possibly being TRBD2 (6 bases). The germline V gene encodes CDR1 SGDLS and CDR2 YYNGEE. Between the trimmed V and J ends, which lost 0 bases and 2 bases, there was a span of 13 bases. The CDR3 spans 16 residues. The DNA for the CDR3 is TGTGCCAGCAGCGTAGGGACGGGGACTCACACAGATACGCAGTATTTT. The encoded protein is CASSVGTGTHTDTQYF.

The CDR3 loop reads CASSFTNRGRQETQYF. The CDR3 DNA is TGTGCCAGCAGCTTCACAAACAGGGGGCGACAAGAGACCCAGTACTTC. This chain uses TRBV5-8 with TRBJ2-5, with 9 bases lining up with TRBD1. Germline assignment: CDR1 SGHTS and CDR2 YDEGEE. The V segment lost 2 bases and the J segment 2 bases; nucleotides outside the gene matches: 7. There are 16 residues in the CDR3.

A single count supports this clone. Sequence at one end of the junction differs from germline and may be a read error. The chain combines TRBV5-6 with TRBJ1-2; perhaps TRBD1 as D (6 bases). The CDR3 length is 16 residues. The V gene's germline CDR1 is SGHDT and CDR2 YYEEEE. CDR3 protein: CAGSPYLRQALYGYTF. In DNA form, the CDR3 reads TGTGCCGGCAGCCCGTACCTGCGACAGGCTCTATATGGCTACACCTTC. The complete variable domain, with remaining parts taken from reference TRBV5-6 and TRBJ1-2, reads DAGVTQSPTHLIKTRGQQVTLRCSPKSGHDTVSWYQQALGQGPQFIFQYYEEEERQRGNFPDRFSGHQFPNYSSELNVNALLLGDSALYLCAGSPYLRQALYGYTFGSGTRLTVV.

V is TRBV6-5 and J is TRBJ2-1; TRBD1 or TRBD2 may be the D gene (6 bases each). CDR1 and CDR2 (germline): MNHEY, SVGAGI. This CDR3 is 14 amino acids long. Between the trimmed V and J ends, which lost 9 bases and 4 bases, there was a span of 16 bases. The CDR3 reads CASRGAVSYNEQFF. The CDR3 nucleotides read TGTGCCAGTAGGGGGGCGGTGAGTTACAATGAGCAGTTCTTC.

The genes are TRBV6-4 and TRBJ2-3, with D perhaps assigned TRBD1 or TRBD2 (6 bases each). This CDR3 is 13 amino acids long. Germline V gene data show CDR1 as MRHNA and CDR2 as SNTAGT. V lost 9 bases and J 2 bases, leaving 12 bases between the germline ends. In DNA form, the CDR3 reads TGTGCCAGAGGAACGGGGGCCACAGATACGCAGTATTTT. Protein: CARGTGATDTQYF.

V and J are TRBV5-1 and TRBJ2-1; 15 bases agree with TRBD2. CDR3 size: 21 residues. Germline CDR1 SGHRS, CDR2 YFSETQ. Losses at the gene ends were 2 bases for V and 2 bases for J; bases not matched to a gene: 14. CDR3 DNA sequence: TGCGCCAGCAGCTTACGAATTCAGGGACTAGCGGGGGGTCCTCCCTACAATGAGCAGTTCTTC. The encoded protein is CASSLRIQGLAGGPPYNEQFF. Full variable domain (missing parts from reference TRBV5-1 and TRBJ2-1): KAGVTQTPRYLIKTRGQQVTLSCSPISGHRSVSWYQQTPGQGLQFLFEYFSETQRNKGNFPGRFSGRQFSNSRSEMNVSTLELGDSALYLCASSLRIQGLAGGPPYNEQFFGPGTRLTVL.

V and J are TRBV7-6 and TRBJ2-3, with TRBD1 as a possible D gene (5 bases). The CDR3 covers 14 residues. V dropped 7 bases and J dropped 1 base, with 12 bases sitting between them. CDR1 and CDR2 from the germline V gene are SGHVS and FNYEAQ. The DNA for the CDR3 is TGTGCCAGCAAGGCAGGGTGGGGCACAGATACGCAGTATTTT. Residues: CASKAGWGTDTQYF.

The chain has TRBV15 and TRBJ1-2; D is unclear. Germline values: CDR1 LNHNV, CDR2 YYDKDF (reference sequence). V lost 0 bases to trimming and J lost 6 bases, with 5 bases between them. The CDR3 has 12 residues. This CDR3 reads CATSRDRDGYTF. CDR3 nucleotides: TGTGCCACCAGCAGAGATCGGGATGGCTACACCTTC.

J is TRBJ1-4 and V is TRBV6-1, with 11 bases fitting TRBD1. Germline loops: CDR1 MNHNS, CDR2 SASEGT. The CDR3 runs 20 residues. V shed 3 bases, J shed 0 bases, and the junction held 12 bases outside the gene matches. The CDR3, as DNA: TGTGCCAGCAGTGACCGGCCCTACGGGACAGGGGGGGCAACTAATGAAAAACTGTTTTTT. The encoded protein is CASSDRPYGTGGATNEKLFF.

This rearrangement joins TRBV5-1 to TRBJ1-1; D gene ambiguous. Trimming pared 0 bases from V and 7 bases from J, leaving 10 bases between. Germline-derived CDR1 and CDR2 are SGHRS and YFSETQ. The CDR3 loop spans 13 amino acids. CDR3 protein: CASSLGQNLEAFF. CDR3 coding DNA: TGCGCCAGCAGCTTGGGGCAGAACCTTGAAGCTTTCTTT.

The genes are TRBV2 and TRBJ2-2; D is undetermined. The germline V and J ends were trimmed by 7 bases and 4 bases, with 16 bases remaining between them. This CDR3 comprises 15 residues. Germline loops: CDR1 SNHLY, CDR2 FYNNEI. CDR3 nucleotide sequence: TGTGCCAGCATCAAGGAGAGTCGCGTCACCGGGGAGCTGTTTTTT. This codes for CASIKESRVTGELFF.

The rearrangement links TRBV9 to TRBJ1-2; 7 bases are a match to TRBD1. This CDR3 region has 13 residues. CDR1 SGDLS and CDR2 YYNGEE come from the germline V gene. With V trimmed by 2 bases and J by 13 bases, 11 bases remained unmatched. CDR3 protein: CASSVGDDRAGTF. CDR3 DNA sequence: TGTGCCAGCAGCGTGGGGGATGACAGGGCCGGCACCTTC. Complete variable domain (other parts from reference TRBV9 and TRBJ1-2): DSGVTQTPKHLITATGQRVTLRCSPRSGDLSVYWYQQSLDQGLQFLIQYYNGEERAKGNILERFSAQQFPDLHSELNLSSLELGDSALYFCASSVGDDRAGTFGSGTRLTVV.

This CDR3 reads CASSRTGRTYEQYF. CDR3 coding DNA: TGTGCCAGCAGCAGAACAGGACGGACCTACGAGCAGTACTTC. V is TRBV7-9 and J is TRBJ2-7; possible D gene TRBD1, 5 bases. CDR3 size: 14 residues. Per the germline V gene, CDR1 is SEHNR and CDR2 is FQNEAQ (reference sequence). The germline V and J ends were trimmed by 5 bases and 2 bases, with 13 bases remaining between them.

V gene TRBV15 combines with J gene TRBJ1-2; weak D call: TRBD1 (5 bases). This CDR3 has 15 amino acids. Trimming took 0 bases from V and 2 from J, leaving 10 bases between them. Per the germline V gene, CDR1 is LNHNV and CDR2 is YYDKDF (reference sequence). This CDR3 is CATSRDRGANYGYTF. The CDR3 DNA reads TGTGCCACCAGCAGAGATAGGGGAGCAAACTATGGCTACACCTTC.

The chain combines TRBV7-2 with TRBJ2-5; 8 bases agree with TRBD2. Germline V gene lookup returns CDR1 SGHTA and CDR2 FQGNSA. The CDR3 extends over 14 amino acids. Trimming removed 7 bases from V and 5 bases from J; junction bases left unmatched: 9. CDR3 amino acids: CASNPAGGKETQYF. As DNA, the CDR3 is TGTGCCAGCAACCCGGCGGGGGGCAAGGAGACCCAGTACTTC.

The chain employs TRBV2 and TRBJ2-7, with 8 bases lining up with TRBD2. V lost 6 bases and J lost 2; bases outside the gene matches: 6. The CDR3 has 14 residues. Germline V CDR1 and CDR2: SNHLY, FYNNEI. The CDR3 loop reads CASSSTSGTYEQYF. DNA of the CDR3: TGTGCCAGCAGCTCAACTAGCGGAACCTACGAGCAGTACTTC. Drawing the rest from reference TRBV2 and TRBJ2-7, the complete variable domain is EPEVTQTPSHQVTQMGQEVILRCVPISNHLYFYWYRQILGQKVEFLVSFYNNEISEKSEIFDDQFSVERPDGSNFTLKIRSTKLEDSAMYFCASSSTSGTYEQYFGPGTRLTVT.

The CDR3 bases are TGCGCCAGCAGCCAAGTCTACGGGAATCAGCCCCAGCATTTT. Encoded protein: CASSQVYGNQPQHF. V usage is TRBV4-3 and J usage is TRBJ1-5, with D unclear. Germline V CDR1 and CDR2: LGHNA, YSLEER. Between the trimmed V and J ends, which lost 1 base and 4 bases, there was a span of 8 bases. The CDR3 spans 14 residues.

J is TRBJ1-2 and V is TRBV2; TRBD1 is a possible D gene (5 bases). The germline CDR1 and CDR2 sequences are SNHLY and FYNNEI. CDR3 length equals 16 residues. V was cut by 0 bases and J by 6 bases, with 17 bases left in between. CDR3 nucleotides: TGTGCCAGCAGTGAAGCGCTCTTTTGGGGGGTAGATGGCTACACCTTC. Translating it yields CASSEALFWGVDGYTF. Variable domain in full (rest from reference TRBV2 and TRBJ1-2): EPEVTQTPSHQVTQMGQEVILRCVPISNHLYFYWYRQILGQKVEFLVSFYNNEISEKSEIFDDQFSVERPDGSNFTLKIRSTKLEDSAMYFCASSEALFWGVDGYTFGSGTRLTVV.

This chain joins TRBV14 and TRBJ2-7; no reliable D call. Trimming shortened V by 4 bases and J by 2 bases, and 9 bases separated the two germline ends. This CDR3 is 13 amino acids long. Germline CDR1 is SGHDN and CDR2 is FVKESK. CDR3 region: CASSLRAAYEQYF. CDR3 DNA sequence: TGTGCCAGCAGCCTTCGGGCAGCCTACGAGCAGTACTTC. Combining the CDR3 with reference TRBV14 and TRBJ2-7 gives the whole variable domain EAGVTQFPSHSVIEKGQTVTLRCDPISGHDNLYWYRRVMGKEIKFLLHFVKESKQDESGMPNNRFLAERTGGTYSTLKVQPAELEDSGVYFCASSLRAAYEQYFGPGTRLTVT.

The chain combines TRBV30 with TRBJ1-5; no definite D call. CDR3 length: 21 residues. Germline loops: CDR1 GTSNPN, CDR2 SVGIG (reference sequence). The V end lost 2 bases, the J end lost 0 bases, and 29 bases lay between the germline ends. The chain's CDR3 is CAWSPSPAANIPLYSNQPQHF. In nucleotides, the CDR3 is TGTGCCTGGAGTCCCTCCCCAGCGGCGAACATACCACTTTATAGCAATCAGCCCCAGCATTTT.

The chain carries TRBV6-1 and TRBJ2-1, with TRBD1 matching over 7 bases. The CDR3 is 14 amino acids. Germline V CDR1 and CDR2: MNHNS, SASEGT. Unmatched junction bases numbered 3, after V lost 5 bases and J lost 2 bases. The chain's CDR3 is CASSRQGAYNEQFF. The CDR3 nucleotides are TGTGCCAGCAGTAGACAGGGCGCCTACAATGAGCAGTTCTTC.